The present T cell receptor beta chain was sequenced within a study of blood T cell repertoires in COVID-19. Data came from immunoSEQ multiplex PCR; TCRdb stores just in-frame clones and leaves some out. The sample lists 110,000 or so clones, around 85% occurring once. This TCR was sampled from a man between 50 and 59 years old with acute or convalescent COVID-19. Sequenced input: peripheral blood.

CDR3 amino acids: CASTPSGAGELFF. For the CDR3, the DNA is TGTGCCAGCACCCCAAGCGGGGCCGGGGAGCTGTTTTTT. The rearrangement joins TRBV9 to TRBJ2-2; 7 positions match TRBD2. Trimming at V came to 6 bases and at J to 6 bases, leaving 5 bases not matched to a gene. Germline V gene sequence: CDR1 SGDLS, CDR2 YYNGEE. The CDR3 is 13 amino acids. The variable domain in full, with the rest retrieved from reference TRBV9 and TRBJ2-2, is DSGVTQTPKHLITATGQRVTLRCSPRSGDLSVYWYQQSLDQGLQFLIQYYNGEERAKGNILERFSAQQFPDLHSELNLSSLELGDSALYFCASTPSGAGELFFGEGSRLTVL.